This passage covers 10 T cell receptor beta chains from one sample sequenced in a study of beta chain features in type 1 diabetes. All of the isolated RNA was reverse transcribed, so expressed TCRB transcripts were sequenced. Using immunoSEQ multiplex PCR, the repertoire was profiled, and TCRdb retains in-frame clones only, with some absent. The sample gives more than 250,000 clones, roughly 21% of which show up once; 0.028% is in the top ten. These receptors' targets are unknown. Points from the study as a whole: Shortening of TCRB CDR3s, moderate but significant, appeared in all four CD4+ subsets of Type 1 diabetes patients.

The specimen sequenced was naive CD4+ T cells from blood. These receptors all stem from a woman in her forties with type 1 diabetes.

The V and J genes are TRBV30 and TRBJ1-1, with a weak D call TRBD1 (6 bases). Per the germline V gene, CDR1 is GTSNPN and CDR2 is SVGIG (reference sequence). The CDR3 spans 14 residues. V lost 3 bases, J lost 4 bases, and 15 bases lay in between. CDR3 sequence: CAWSSNPGATEAFF. CDR3 nucleotides: TGTGCCTGGAGCTCTAACCCAGGGGCCACTGAAGCTTTCTTT. Together with reference TRBV30 and TRBJ1-1, the CDR3 gives the full variable domain: SQTIHQWPATLVQPVGSPLSLECTVEGTSNPNLYWYRQAAGRGLQLLFYSVGIGQISSEVPQNLSASRPQDRQFILSSKKLLLSDSGFYLCAWSSNPGATEAFFGQGTRLTVV.

This clone has only a few counts. The chain joins TRBV28 to TRBJ2-7, with 7 bases matching TRBD2. The J segment lost 3 bases and the V segment lost 10 bases, leaving 6 bases of the junction unmatched. The CDR3 sequence is 12 residues long. The germline V gene encodes CDR1 MDHEN and CDR2 SYDVKM. The CDR3, as DNA: TGTGCCACGGGGCTAGCGGACTACGAGCAGTACTTC. Protein: CATGLADYEQYF.

This clone was seen a few times. V and J are TRBV5-8 and TRBJ2-3; D might be TRBD2 (6 bases). Per germline, CDR1 SGHTS and CDR2 YDEGEE. The CDR3 has 15 residues. The germline V and J ends were trimmed by 0 bases and 6 bases, with 14 bases remaining between them. The CDR3 reads CASSLGFLGLDTQYF. Here the CDR3 DNA reads TGTGCCAGCAGCTTGGGCTTCTTGGGACTGGATACGCAGTATTTT.

The chain couples TRBV2 to TRBJ2-1; TRBD2 aligns across 11 bases. Germline lookup yields CDR1 SNHLY and CDR2 FYNNEI. This CDR3 comprises 14 residues. The J segment lost 7 bases and the V segment lost 6 bases, leaving 5 bases of the junction unmatched. For the CDR3, the DNA is TGTGCCAGCAGACCCCGACTAGCGGGGAATGAGCAGTTCTTC. Its protein product is CASRPRLAGNEQFF.

In its sample, this clone was seen a few times. V gene TRBV29-1 combines with J gene TRBJ2-1, with 8 bases that match TRBD1. V lost 3 bases, J lost 7 bases, and 2 bases stayed unmatched. The CDR3 extends over 12 amino acids. CDR1 is SQVTM and CDR2 is ANQGSEA in the germline V gene. Here the CDR3 DNA reads TGCAGCGTTGATACAGGGGGAAATGAGCAGTTCTTC. Protein product: CSVDTGGNEQFF.

V and J are TRBV5-1 and TRBJ2-4; D not resolved. The V gene's germline CDR1 is SGHRS and CDR2 YFSETQ. This CDR3 spans 14 amino acids. V shed 2 bases and J shed 8 bases, with 14 bases lying between them. CDR3 sequence reads: CASSFQATYDIQYF. The CDR3 DNA reads TGCGCCAGCAGCTTCCAGGCAACGTATGACATTCAGTACTTC.

The V gene is TRBV18, the J gene TRBJ2-7; 11 bases are shared with TRBD1. The CDR3 contains 15 residues. Per the germline V gene, CDR1 is KGHSH and CDR2 is LQKENI. V was clipped by 3 bases and J by 6 bases; unmatched bases: 7. CDR3 in DNA: TGTGCCAGCTCACCCTCGGGGACAGGGGGACGCGAGCAGTACTTC. This gives the protein CASSPSGTGGREQYF.

The J gene is TRBJ1-1, the V gene TRBV6-6; D is undetermined. This CDR3 contains 11 residues. Trimming removed 9 bases at V and 4 bases at J, with 9 bases between. Germline CDR1 is MNHNY and CDR2 is SVGAGI (reference sequence). The CDR3 DNA follows: TGTGCCAGTGTGGAGAGCACTGAAGCTTTCTTT. The encoded protein is CASVESTEAFF.

This clone turned up a few times. The chain joins TRBV5-1 to TRBJ1-5, with no clear D. V was pared by 0 bases and J by 4 bases, with 11 bases between. CDR1 and CDR2 from the germline V gene are SGHRS and YFSETQ. The CDR3 has 15 amino acids. CDR3 coding DNA: TGCGCCAGCAGCTTGGATGGGGAGCCTAATCAGCCCCAGCATTTT. Translating it yields CASSLDGEPNQPQHF.

The sample holds a few counts of this clone. Here the CDR3 DNA reads TGTGCCATCGGAGCCAACGAGCAGTACTTC. This codes for CAIGANEQYF. The genes are TRBV10-3 and TRBJ2-7; D remains unclear. CDR1 ENHRY and CDR2 SYGVKD come from the germline V gene. Trimming cost V 8 bases and J 5 bases, with 7 bases left between them. The CDR3 contains 10 residues.